This T cell receptor beta chain emerged from a study of Graves' ophthalmopathy and Graves' hyperthyroidism. Study-wide background: Ophthalmopathy absent within 18 months of follow-up marked hyperthyroidism as stable.

Study results and limitations: Blood shared most expanded thyroid clonotypes above 0.001 frequency.

There are 15 residues in the CDR3. The V gene lost 3 bases and the J gene lost 1 base, with 12 bases spanning the gap. The germline V gene encodes CDR1 WNHNN and CDR2 SYGVQD (reference sequence). TCR beta CDR3 amplification used RNA transcripts. Second-round multiplex PCR came after first-round RT-PCR with HTBI primers. Each CDR3 protein is one row after TCRdb ran MiXCR on the multiplex PCR reads. This table has about 1.1 million distinct CDR3 sequences, less than 45% appearing once. This clonotype was detected a few times. Its antigen is still unknown. This chain uses TRBV10-1 with TRBJ1-1, with a tentative D call TRBD1 (5 bases). Sequencing input: peripheral blood or thyroid tissue (not recorded which). The sequence came from an adult man with Graves' hyperthyroidism. Here the CDR3 reads CASSDSRDGNTEAFF. Here the CDR3 DNA reads TGCGCCAGCAGTGACTCACGGGACGGGAACACTGAAGCTTTCTTT.